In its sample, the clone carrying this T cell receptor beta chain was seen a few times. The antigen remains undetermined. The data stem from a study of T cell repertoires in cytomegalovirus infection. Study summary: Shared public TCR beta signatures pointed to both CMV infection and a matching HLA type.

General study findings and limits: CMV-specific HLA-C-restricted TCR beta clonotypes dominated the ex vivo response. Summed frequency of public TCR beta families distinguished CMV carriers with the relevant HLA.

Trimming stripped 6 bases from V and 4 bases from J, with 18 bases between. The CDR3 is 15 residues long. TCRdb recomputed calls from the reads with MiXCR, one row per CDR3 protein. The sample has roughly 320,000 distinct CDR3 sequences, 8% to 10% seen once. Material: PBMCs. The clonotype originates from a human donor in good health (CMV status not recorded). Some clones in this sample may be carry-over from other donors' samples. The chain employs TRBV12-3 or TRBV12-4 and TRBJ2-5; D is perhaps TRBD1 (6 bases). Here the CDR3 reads CASREATGWRETQYF. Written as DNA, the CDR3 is TGTGCCAGCAGAGAAGCTACAGGGTGGAGAGAGACCCAGTACTTC.